The rows below give T cell receptor beta chains drawn from one sample of a study of CD8+CD57+ T cells in acquired aplastic anemia. One entry per CDR3 protein, called by TCRdb with MiXCR from the reads. The sample includes 150,000 to 200,000 distinct CDR3 sequences, under 55% seen only once; the top ten take approximately 2.9%. The specimen sequenced was sorted CD4+, CD8+, or CD8+CD57+ T cells (not recorded which) from PBMCs. Receptors were obtained from a human donor in good health. CDR3s include the opening cysteine and the closing phenylalanine or tryptophan. The D gene is left open where the match is weak. Only some rows state a clone size, as once, few, many or a class for expanded clones.

J | D | size | V | DNA | CDR3
TRBJ1-1 | . | few | TRBV10-3 | TGTGCCATCATGCCCGGGATAGGGGACACTGAAGCTTTCTTT | CAIMPGIGDTEAFF
TRBJ1-1 | TRBD1 | once | TRBV2 | TGTGCCAGCAGTGAGGACAGGGCTAACACTGAAGCTTTCTTT | CASSEDRANTEAFF
TRBJ2-3 | . | . | TRBV5-6 | TGTGCCAGCAGCTTGGAAGCAAGCACAGTTACGCAGTATTTT | CASSLEASTVTQYF
TRBJ1-4 | . | many | TRBV14 | TGTGCCAGCAGCTTCCTAGCCGGGGGGACTAATGAAAAACTGTTTTTT | CASSFLAGGTNEKLFF
TRBJ1-5 | . | few | TRBV28 | TGTGCCAGCATCGCGGGAGGCGGGCAGCCCCAGCATTTT | CASIAGGGQPQHF
TRBJ2-2 | . | . | TRBV6-1 | TGTGCCAGCAGCCAAAGCCGCGGGCCCGGGGAGCTGTTTTTT | CASSQSRGPGELFF
TRBJ1-2 | . | . | TRBV10-1 | TGCGCCAGCAGTGACCCCAGGGGCACCTTC | CASSDPRGTF
TRBJ1-2 | . | once | TRBV5-1 | TGCGCCAGCAGCGGTCAGTCGGTCACAAATGACTATGGCTACACCTTC | CASSGQSVTNDYGYTF
TRBJ2-7 | TRBD2 | many | TRBV12-3/TRBV12-4 | TGTGCCAGCCGACTAGCGGGAGTCTCCTACGAGCAGTACTTC | CASRLAGVSYEQYF
TRBJ1-6 | . | many | TRBV4-1 | TGCGCCAGCAGCCAGGTTCCCAGGGACGGCTCACCCCTCCACTTT | CASSQVPRDGSPLHF
TRBJ2-7 | . | . | TRBV11-2 | TGTGCCAGCAGCTTAGGTTCCGGCGGGACTTCCTACGAGCAGTACTTC | CASSLGSGGTSYEQYF
TRBJ2-3 | . | . | TRBV28 | TGTGCCAGCACCCCGGGGCGGGGACGATACACAGATACGCAGTATTTT | CASTPGRGRYTDTQYF
TRBJ1-5 | . | . | TRBV2 | TGTGCCAGCAGTATCCCAGGGGCGCGTCAGCCCCAGCATTTT | CASSIPGARQPQHF
TRBJ2-7 | TRBD2 | once | TRBV4-2 | TGTGCCAGCAGCCAAGAGGGGCTAGCGGCGGGGACCCACGAGCAGTACTTC | CASSQEGLAAGTHEQYF
TRBJ2-7 | . | . | TRBV24-1 | TGTGCCACCAGTGATGGCGGGCAACCCTACGAGCAGTACTTC | CATSDGGQPYEQYF
TRBJ2-7 | TRBD1 | once | TRBV7-9 | TGTGCCAGCAGCACCACCGGGACAGGCGGAATCGAGCAGTACTTC | CASSTTGTGGIEQYF
TRBJ2-1 | TRBD2 | . | TRBV7-7 | TGTGCTAGCAGTCCCTTGGCGGGAGTGTCCTACAATGAGCAGTTCTTC | CASSPLAGVSYNEQFF
TRBJ2-7 | TRBD1 | . | TRBV29-1 | TGCAGCGTTGGGGCAGGACAGGCCTACGAGCAGTACTTC | CSVGAGQAYEQYF
TRBJ2-1 | TRBD1 | . | TRBV10-1 | TGCGCCAGCAGTGCAGGACAGGACTACAATGAGCAGTTCTTC | CASSAGQDYNEQFF
TRBJ2-1 | . | . | TRBV3-1 | TGTGCCAGCAGCCAAGAGGCAGGACAGACAAACAATGAGCAGTTCTTC | CASSQEAGQTNNEQFF
TRBJ1-2 | . | . | TRBV29-1 | TGCAGCGCCCTCAGTGACGACGCCTATGGCTACACCTTC | CSALSDDAYGYTF
TRBJ1-4 | TRBD1 | once | TRBV14 | TGTGCCTGCAGCCAATTCGCGACAGGGGATGAAAAACTGTTTTTT | CACSQFATGDEKLFF